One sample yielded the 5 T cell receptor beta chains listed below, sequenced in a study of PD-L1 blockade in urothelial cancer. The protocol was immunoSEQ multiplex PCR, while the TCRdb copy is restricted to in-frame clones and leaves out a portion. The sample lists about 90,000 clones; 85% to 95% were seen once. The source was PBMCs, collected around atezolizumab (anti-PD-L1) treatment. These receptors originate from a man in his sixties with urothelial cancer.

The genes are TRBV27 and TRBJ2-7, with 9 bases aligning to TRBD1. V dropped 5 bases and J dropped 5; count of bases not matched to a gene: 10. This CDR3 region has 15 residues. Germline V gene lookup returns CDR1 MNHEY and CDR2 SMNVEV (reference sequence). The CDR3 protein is CASSPVGQGAHEQYF. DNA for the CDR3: TGTGCCAGCAGTCCCGTGGGACAGGGCGCCCACGAGCAGTACTTC.

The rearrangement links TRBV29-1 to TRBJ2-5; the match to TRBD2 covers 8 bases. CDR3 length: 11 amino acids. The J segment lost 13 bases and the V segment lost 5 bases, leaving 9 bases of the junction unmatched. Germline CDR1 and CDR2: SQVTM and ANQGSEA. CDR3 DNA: TGCAGCGTTTTTAGCGGGAACCTCCGGTACTTC. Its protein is CSVFSGNLRYF. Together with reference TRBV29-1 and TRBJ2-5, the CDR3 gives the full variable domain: SAVISQKPSRDICQRGTSLTIQCQVDSQVTMMFWYRQQPGQSLTLIATANQGSEATYESGFVIDKFPISRPNLTFSTLTVSNMSPEDSSIYLCSVFSGNLRYFGPGTRLLVL.

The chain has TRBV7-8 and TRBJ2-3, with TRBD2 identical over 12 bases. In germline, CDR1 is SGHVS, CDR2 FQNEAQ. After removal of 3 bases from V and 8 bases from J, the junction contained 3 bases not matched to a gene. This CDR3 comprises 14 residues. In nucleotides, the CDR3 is TGTGCCAGCAGCTTCCTAGCGGGGGGGGCTACGCAGTATTTT. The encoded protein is CASSFLAGGATQYF.

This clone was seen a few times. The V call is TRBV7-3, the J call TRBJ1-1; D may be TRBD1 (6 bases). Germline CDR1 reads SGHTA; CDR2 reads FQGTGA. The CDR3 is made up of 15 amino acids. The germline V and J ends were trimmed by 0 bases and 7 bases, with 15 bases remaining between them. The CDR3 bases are TGTGCCAGCAGCTTAACGGGACGGGAACAGGGTGAAGCTTTCTTT. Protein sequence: CASSLTGREQGEAFF.

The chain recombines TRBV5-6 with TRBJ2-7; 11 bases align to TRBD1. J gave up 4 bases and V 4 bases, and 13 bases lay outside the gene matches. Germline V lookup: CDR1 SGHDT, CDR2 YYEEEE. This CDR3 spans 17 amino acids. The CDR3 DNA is TGTGCCAGCAGCGCAGGGACAGGGGGACCCTTTTGGTACGAGCAGTACTTC. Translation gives CASSAGTGGPFWYEQYF.